Given below is one TCR beta chain in context. Its cognate antigen is unknown. The sample belongs to a study of T cell repertoires in cytomegalovirus infection. Germline-derived CDR1 and CDR2 are MGHRA and YSYEKL. Unmatched junction bases numbered 6, after V lost 5 bases and J lost 2 bases. This CDR3 has 15 residues. TCRdb passed the reads through MiXCR, listing each CDR3 protein once. The data hold about 890,000 distinct CDR3 sequences, with 30% to 40% observed a single time. This TCR was sampled from a human donor in good health (CMV status not recorded). Some clones in this sample may be carry-over from other donors' samples. The genes are TRBV4-1 and TRBJ2-1, with 7 nucleotides matching TRBD2. The sample in question was cultured CD8+ T cells from PBMCs, obtained from culture after CMV antigen stimulation. CDR3 in amino acids: CASSTRGGAYNEQFF. The CDR3 DNA reads TGCGCCAGCAGCACCCGTGGGGGGGCCTACAATGAGCAGTTCTTC.